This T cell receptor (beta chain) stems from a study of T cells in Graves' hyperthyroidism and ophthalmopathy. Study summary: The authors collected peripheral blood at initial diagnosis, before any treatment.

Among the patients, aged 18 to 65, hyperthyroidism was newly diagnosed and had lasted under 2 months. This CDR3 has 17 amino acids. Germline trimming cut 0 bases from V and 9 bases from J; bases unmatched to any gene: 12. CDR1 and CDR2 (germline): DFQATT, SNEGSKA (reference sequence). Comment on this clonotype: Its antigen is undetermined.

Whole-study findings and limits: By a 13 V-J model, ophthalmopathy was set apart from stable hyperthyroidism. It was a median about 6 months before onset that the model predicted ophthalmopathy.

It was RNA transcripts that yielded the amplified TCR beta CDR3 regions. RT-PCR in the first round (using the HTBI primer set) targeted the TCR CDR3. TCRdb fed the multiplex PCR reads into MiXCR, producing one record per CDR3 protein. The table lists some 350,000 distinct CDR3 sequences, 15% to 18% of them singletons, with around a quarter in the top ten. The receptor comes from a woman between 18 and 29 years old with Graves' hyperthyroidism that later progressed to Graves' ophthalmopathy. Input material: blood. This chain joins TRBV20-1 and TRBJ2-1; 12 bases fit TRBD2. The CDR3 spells CSARDIRGLAGYGEQFF. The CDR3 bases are TGCAGTGCTAGAGATATCCGCGGACTAGCGGGATATGGTGAGCAGTTCTTC.